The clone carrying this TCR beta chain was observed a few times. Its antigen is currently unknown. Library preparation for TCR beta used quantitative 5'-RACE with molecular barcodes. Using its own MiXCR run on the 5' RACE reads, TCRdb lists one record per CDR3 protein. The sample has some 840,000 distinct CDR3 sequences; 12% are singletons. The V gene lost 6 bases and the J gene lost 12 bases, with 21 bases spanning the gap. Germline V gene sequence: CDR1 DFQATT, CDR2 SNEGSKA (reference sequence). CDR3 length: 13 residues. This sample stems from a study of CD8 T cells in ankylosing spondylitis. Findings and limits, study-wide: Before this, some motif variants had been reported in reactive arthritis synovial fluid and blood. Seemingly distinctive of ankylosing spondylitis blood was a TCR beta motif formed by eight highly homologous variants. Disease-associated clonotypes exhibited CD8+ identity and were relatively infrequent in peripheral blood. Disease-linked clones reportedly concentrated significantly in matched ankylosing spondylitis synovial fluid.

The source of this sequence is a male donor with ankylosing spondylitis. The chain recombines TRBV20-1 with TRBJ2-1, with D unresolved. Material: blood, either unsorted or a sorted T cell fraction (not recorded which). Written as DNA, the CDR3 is TGCAGTGCCTATCGGCAGTTGGGTTCGGGGCAGTTCTTC. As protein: CSAYRQLGSGQFF.